The rows below give T cell receptor beta chains drawn from one sample of a study of T cells in tuberculosis. Profiled with immunoSEQ multiplex PCR; TCRdb holds only in-frame clones, not every one. The sample yields some 31,000 clones, roughly 90% seen once. The sample consisted of PBMCs, taken at tuberculosis diagnosis. Source of these receptors: an adult with tuberculosis. Each CDR3 is given with its conserved first and last residue. A D gene is named only where the DNA matches it firmly. The size of a clone is reported for some rows only, either as once, few or many, or as a class for expanded clones.

J: TRBJ2-3
size: .
D: TRBD2
V: TRBV4-2
DNA: TGTGCCAGCAGCCAAGATCGGGGGGGCCTAGATACGCAGTATTTT
CDR3: CASSQDRGGLDTQYF

J: TRBJ2-1
size: .
D: TRBD1
V: TRBV30
DNA: TGTGCCTGGAATCCGGGACAGGGTTACAATGAGCAGTTCTTC
CDR3: CAWNPGQGYNEQFF

J: TRBJ2-1
size: once
D: TRBD1
V: TRBV9
DNA: TGTGCCAGCAGCGCCCGGGACAGTTACTACAATGAGCAGTTCTTC
CDR3: CASSARDSYYNEQFF

J: TRBJ2-1
size: once
D: .
V: TRBV4-1
DNA: TGCGCCAGCAGCCAAGTAGACTTAATCTCCTACAATGAGCAGTTCTTC
CDR3: CASSQVDLISYNEQFF

J: TRBJ1-3
size: .
D: TRBD1
V: TRBV19
DNA: TGTGCCAGCACCCCCCCAAGGGGACAGGGGTATACTGGAAACACCATATATTTT
CDR3: CASTPPRGQGYTGNTIYF

J: TRBJ1-6
size: .
D: .
V: TRBV15
DNA: TGTGCCACCAGCAGAGATAGACTTCCACCCCTCCACTTT
CDR3: CATSRDRLPPLHF

J: TRBJ2-2
size: .
D: .
V: TRBV19
DNA: TGTGCCAGTAGTATATTGAACAGGGACACCGGGGAGCTGTTTTTT
CDR3: CASSILNRDTGELFF

J: TRBJ1-4
size: .
D: .
V: TRBV25-1
DNA: TGTGCCAGCAGGGGCAGTGGGGGCGATGAAAAACTGTTTTTT
CDR3: CASRGSGGDEKLFF

J: TRBJ1-2
size: .
D: .
V: TRBV4-2
DNA: TGTGCCAGCAGCCAAGATCTCCAGGATAGCTATGGCTACACCTTC
CDR3: CASSQDLQDSYGYTF

J: TRBJ1-1
size: .
D: .
V: TRBV19
DNA: TGTGCCAGTAGTCCCAATTCGAACACTGAAGCTTTCTTT
CDR3: CASSPNSNTEAFF

J: TRBJ2-7
size: once
D: TRBD2
V: TRBV15
DNA: TGTGCCACCAGCATAGGGGGACTAGCGGGGGGCGAGCAGTACTTC
CDR3: CATSIGGLAGGEQYF

J: TRBJ2-7
size: medium-sized
D: TRBD1
V: TRBV6-5
DNA: TGTGCCTCCGGGACAGGGGCTTTCGAGCAGTACTTC
CDR3: CASGTGAFEQYF

J: TRBJ2-7
size: .
D: TRBD1
V: TRBV19
DNA: TGTGCCAGTAAGGGAACAGGGGAATACGAGCAGTACTTC
CDR3: CASKGTGEYEQYF

J: TRBJ2-3
size: .
D: .
V: TRBV6-1
DNA: TGTGCCAGCAGTGAACAAGTCTACGGCACAGATACGCAGTATTTT
CDR3: CASSEQVYGTDTQYF

J: TRBJ2-3
size: once
D: TRBD1
V: TRBV6-1
DNA: TGTGCCAGCAGTGCCCCCGCAGGGGGAGATACGCAGTATTTT
CDR3: CASSAPAGGDTQYF

J: TRBJ1-1
size: .
D: .
V: TRBV6-1
DNA: TGTGCCAGCACCGACCAGGGAAACGCTGAAGCTTTCTTT
CDR3: CASTDQGNAEAFF

J: TRBJ2-3
size: .
D: TRBD2
V: TRBV13
DNA: TGTGCCGTTAGCCCCCAGCGGGGGGGGGATACGCAGTATTTT
CDR3: CAVSPQRGGDTQYF

J: TRBJ1-1
size: .
D: TRBD1
V: TRBV10-1
DNA: TGCGCCAGCAGGAGAGACAGGGTCACTGAAGCTTTCTTT
CDR3: CASRRDRVTEAFF

J: TRBJ2-2
size: .
D: TRBD2
V: TRBV5-1
DNA: TGCGCCAGCAGCCCGCCGGGACTAGCGGGGGTCAACACCGGGGAGCTGTTTTTT
CDR3: CASSPPGLAGVNTGELFF

J: TRBJ1-4
size: .
D: .
V: TRBV19
DNA: TGTGCCACCCGGGACACAAAGTATCGGAATGAAAAACTGTTTTTT
CDR3: CATRDTKYRNEKLFF

J: TRBJ1-1
size: .
D: TRBD1
V: TRBV7-9
DNA: TGTGCCAGCAGCTTCCGACAGGGGGAAGGGGCTGAAGCTTTCTTT
CDR3: CASSFRQGEGAEAFF

J: TRBJ1-6
size: .
D: TRBD1
V: TRBV19
DNA: TGTGCCAGTAGTAGGGGACAGGGATTGAACTATAATTCACCCCTCCACTTT
CDR3: CASSRGQGLNYNSPLHF

J: TRBJ1-1
size: .
D: .
V: TRBV18
DNA: TGTGCCAGCTCAAGTAGCCCGAACACTGAAGCTTTCTTT
CDR3: CASSSSPNTEAFF

J: TRBJ2-1
size: .
D: TRBD2
V: TRBV27
DNA: TGTGCCAGCAGTTTAAGGGTAGCGGGGTCGTACAATGAGCAGTTCTTC
CDR3: CASSLRVAGSYNEQFF

J: TRBJ1-4
size: once
D: .
V: TRBV25-1
DNA: TGTGCCAGCAGTGAATATAAGGGAGGGGCAGGTAATGAAAAACTGTTTTTT
CDR3: CASSEYKGGAGNEKLFF

J: TRBJ1-6
size: .
D: .
V: TRBV19
DNA: TGTGCCAGTAGTCGTGACGGGAGCTCCTATAATTCACCCCTCCACTTT
CDR3: CASSRDGSSYNSPLHF

J: TRBJ2-6
size: once
D: TRBD2
V: TRBV5-5
DNA: TGTGCCAGCAGCGGGGGACTAGCGGGGTCCGGGGCCAACGTCCTGACTTTC
CDR3: CASSGGLAGSGANVLTF

J: TRBJ1-3
size: .
D: .
V: TRBV25-1
DNA: TGTGCCAGCAGTGAATCGGTGAACTCTGGAAACACCATATATTTT
CDR3: CASSESVNSGNTIYF

J: TRBJ2-3
size: .
D: TRBD1
V: TRBV11-2
DNA: TGTGCCAGCAGCCAGGGACAGGGTGGTACGCAGTATTTT
CDR3: CASSQGQGGTQYF

J: TRBJ1-4
size: .
D: TRBD1
V: TRBV6-4
DNA: TGTGCCAGCAGTGACTCTTCCGGGACAGGGTTAGTACGGGAAAAACTGTTTTTT
CDR3: CASSDSSGTGLVREKLFF

J: TRBJ2-2
size: .
D: TRBD1
V: TRBV6-4
DNA: TGTGCCAGCAGGCGGGACAGGGGGCCCACCGGGGAGCTGTTTTTT
CDR3: CASRRDRGPTGELFF

J: TRBJ1-2
size: .
D: .
V: TRBV28
DNA: TGTGCCAGCAGTTTATTCGGGGGGCGCAACTATGGCTACACCTTC
CDR3: CASSLFGGRNYGYTF

J: TRBJ2-1
size: few
D: TRBD1
V: TRBV15
DNA: TGTGCCACCCACCGCAGGACAGGGAACGGAGAGCAGTTCTTC
CDR3: CATHRRTGNGEQFF

J: TRBJ1-1
size: .
D: TRBD1
V: TRBV10-1
DNA: TGCGCCAGCAGTTCGACGACAGGGCATGAAGCTTTCTTT
CDR3: CASSSTTGHEAFF

J: TRBJ2-1
size: once
D: .
V: TRBV19
DNA: TGTGCCAGTAGTATGGGGGCGGGCTCCTACAATGAGCAGTTCTTC
CDR3: CASSMGAGSYNEQFF

J: TRBJ2-7
size: .
D: .
V: TRBV5-1
DNA: TGCGCCAGCAGCCTGACTGGACAGCCGAGCTCCTACGAGCAGTACTTC
CDR3: CASSLTGQPSSYEQYF

J: TRBJ1-1
size: .
D: .
V: TRBV5-1
DNA: TGCGCCAGCAGCTGGAGGACGGCGAACACTGAAGCTTTCTTT
CDR3: CASSWRTANTEAFF

J: TRBJ1-2
size: .
D: .
V: TRBV6-6
DNA: TGTGCCAGCAGTCCCGGGACCCCGGGGGAAGGCTACACCTTC
CDR3: CASSPGTPGEGYTF

J: TRBJ2-5
size: .
D: .
V: TRBV6-5
DNA: TGTGCCAGCAGTTACTCGACCAGGGTAGAGACCCAGTACTTC
CDR3: CASSYSTRVETQYF

J: TRBJ1-2
size: .
D: .
V: TRBV5-1
DNA: TGCGCCAGCTCCTCCGACTTAATCTCTAACTATGGCTACACCTTC
CDR3: CASSSDLISNYGYTF

J: TRBJ1-5
size: .
D: .
V: TRBV4-2
DNA: TGTGCCAGCAGCCAAGATTATAGCAATCAGCCCCAGCATTTT
CDR3: CASSQDYSNQPQHF

J: TRBJ1-5
size: .
D: .
V: TRBV4-2
DNA: TGTGCCAGCAGCCAAGGAGTAAATACCAATCAGCCCCAGCATTTT
CDR3: CASSQGVNTNQPQHF

J: TRBJ2-5
size: .
D: .
V: TRBV11-3
DNA: TGTGCCAGCAGCTCCGGTCAGACCCAGTACTTC
CDR3: CASSSGQTQYF

J: TRBJ1-6
size: .
D: TRBD1
V: TRBV19
DNA: TGTGCCAGTACCAACCCACAGGGGCCGCATTCACCCCTCCACTTT
CDR3: CASTNPQGPHSPLHF

J: TRBJ2-5
size: .
D: .
V: TRBV21-1
DNA: TGTGCCAGCAGTCCCGGACAGGGGGCGGGAGCGGAGACCCAGTACTTC
CDR3: CASSPGQGAGAETQYF

J: TRBJ2-5
size: .
D: .
V: TRBV11-2
DNA: TGTGCCAGCAGCTTTTGGGTGCTGGGTGCGGAGGAGACCCAGTACTTC
CDR3: CASSFWVLGAEETQYF

J: TRBJ2-7
size: .
D: .
V: TRBV5-6
DNA: TGTGCCAGCAGCTCCCTCTCCTACGAGCAGTACTTC
CDR3: CASSSLSYEQYF

J: TRBJ2-7
size: .
D: .
V: TRBV27
DNA: TGTGCCAGCAGTCCATGGCAGACTATGAACTCCTACGAGCAGTACTTC
CDR3: CASSPWQTMNSYEQYF

J: TRBJ1-2
size: few
D: .
V: TRBV6-6
DNA: TGTGCCAGCAGGGGAGAGTCCGGTGGCACCTTC
CDR3: CASRGESGGTF

J: TRBJ2-5
size: .
D: TRBD2
V: TRBV2
DNA: TGTGCCAGCAGCCGTAGCGGGGGAGGGGAGACCCAGTACTTC
CDR3: CASSRSGGGETQYF

J: TRBJ2-5
size: .
D: .
V: TRBV1
DNA: TGCACCAGCAACGGGAAGCGGGCTCCCCAAGAGACCCAGTACTTC
CDR3: CTSNGKRAPQETQYF

J: TRBJ1-3
size: once
D: .
V: TRBV15
DNA: TGTGCCACCAGCAGTTATTTTAGCTCTGGAAACACCATATATTTT
CDR3: CATSSYFSSGNTIYF

J: TRBJ2-7
size: .
D: .
V: TRBV29-1
DNA: TGCAGCGCCCGCGAGTCGGGTATGCAGTACTTC
CDR3: CSARESGMQYF